The clone carrying this T cell receptor (beta chain) was recorded a few times. Patients at the Seattle site were enrolled during active infection and followed longitudinally. These data are taken from a study of blood T cell repertoires in COVID-19. Study-level background: Sites in the United States, Italy and Spain provided acute and convalescent COVID-19 samples.

Germline CDR1 is GTSNPN and CDR2 is SVGIG (reference sequence). CDR3 length: 11 residues. Trimming pared 2 bases from V and 7 bases from J, leaving 8 bases between. Per the study methods: Amplification with reference gene primers provided the estimates of nucleated cell counts. Produced via immunoSEQ multiplex PCR; TCRdb's table is partial and in-frame only. The DNA gave D and trimming, while V, J and clone size come from that table. The table includes under 110,000 clones, roughly four fifths detected once. The gene calls are TRBV30 and TRBJ1-1; tentative D call: TRBD1 (5 bases). Sequencing used peripheral blood. The receptor was derived from an elderly man with COVID-19, enrolled during active disease. In nucleotides, the CDR3 is TGTGCCTGGAGTTTAACAGGTGAAGCTTTCTTT. Translating it yields CAWSLTGEAFF. Full variable domain (rest looked up from reference TRBV30 and TRBJ1-1): SQTIHQWPATLVQPVGSPLSLECTVEGTSNPNLYWYRQAAGRGLQLLFYSVGIGQISSEVPQNLSASRPQDRQFILSSKKLLLSDSGFYLCAWSLTGEAFFGQGTRLTVV.